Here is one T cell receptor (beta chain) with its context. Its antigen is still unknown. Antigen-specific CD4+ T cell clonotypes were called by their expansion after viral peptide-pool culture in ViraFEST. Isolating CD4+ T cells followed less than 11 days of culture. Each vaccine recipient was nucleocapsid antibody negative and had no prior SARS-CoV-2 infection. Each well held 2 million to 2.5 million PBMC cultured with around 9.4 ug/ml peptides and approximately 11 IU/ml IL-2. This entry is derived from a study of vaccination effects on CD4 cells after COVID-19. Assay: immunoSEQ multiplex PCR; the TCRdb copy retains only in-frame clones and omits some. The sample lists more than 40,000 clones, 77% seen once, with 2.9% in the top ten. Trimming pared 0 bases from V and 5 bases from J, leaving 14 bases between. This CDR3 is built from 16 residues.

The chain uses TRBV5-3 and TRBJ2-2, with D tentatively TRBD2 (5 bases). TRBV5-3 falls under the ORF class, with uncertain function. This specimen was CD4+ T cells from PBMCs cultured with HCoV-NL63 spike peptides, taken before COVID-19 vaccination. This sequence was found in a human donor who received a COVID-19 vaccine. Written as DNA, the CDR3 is TGTGCCAGAAGCTTGGGTGAGGAGCGGATGACCGGGGAGCTGTTTTTT. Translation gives CARSLGEERMTGELFF.